What follows describes a single T cell receptor beta chain. This clone was counted a few times. Its antigen target is currently unknown. The record has no base qualities; no much larger clone is one base away. Other DNA sequences in the sample encode the same CDR3. V is shortened by 2 bases, J by 4 bases, and the region joining them spans 3 bases. Based on the germline V gene (reference sequence), the CDR1 and CDR2 sequences are GTSNPN and SVGIG. The CDR3 contains 11 residues, cysteine and phenylalanine counted. The DNA shown is the 33-base CDR3, in frame from base 1. This entry comes from a study of shared clonotypes between healthy human individuals (dated by TCRdb to 2018 to 2021). About the investigation overall: A few men and a couple of women, aged 18 to 49 years, made up the cohort. Per donor, leukapheresis produced somewhere between about 0.9 and 10 billion PBMCs. The study deeply sequenced blood TCR repertoires of about 5 healthy adults to estimate repertoire size and the extent of clonotype sharing between individuals. For each donor, CD4 naive and CD4 memory were each given three plates, CD8 naive was given two plates, and CD8 memory was given one plate. Different laboratories and diverse techniques were used to prepare libraries and sequence TCR repertoires, to increase sequencing depth and limit assay-specific biases. Broad study findings and their caveats: Naive subsets generally had larger estimated clonotype richness than memory subsets did. Higher generation probabilities were observed for clonotypes shared by all four sorted-subset donors than for non-shared clonotypes. Because the study included only a small number of donors, the genetic and exposure-history diversity represented was limited. Across four donors, approximately 5% of naive CD4, roughly 3.5% of naive CD8, 2% to 2.5% of memory CD4, and under 0.45% of memory CD8 clonotypes were shared. Pairwise subsampling indicated that sequencing depth was expected to affect the degree of clonotype sharing among donors. Rarefaction of sorted-subset datasets indicated incomplete sequencing despite the large sequencing depth. Sampling was limited to blood, and TCR repertoires in tissue likely differ from TCR repertoires in blood.

Donors were healthy HIV-negative adults with no recently reported acute infections or vaccinations. Every donor was a Caucasian adult residing in Nashville, Tennessee, USA. CD4+ T cells were enriched by magnetic negative selection, after which naive cells were positively selected on CD45RA and the negative fraction was taken as the memory subset. Blood was obtained by leukapheresis, after which PBMCs were separated by Ficoll-Histopaque density gradient centrifugation and cryopreserved in liquid nitrogen vapor phase. Analytical flow cytometry was used to check the purity and quantity of every magnetically sorted T cell population. Each sorted fraction had its genomic DNA isolated and then quantified by UV absorbance on a Nanodrop 2000c. Using the deep immunoSEQ assay, multiplex PCR amplified TCR CDR3 regions from genomic DNA. Extracted genomic DNA from each cell subset was spread evenly across all wells of several immunoSEQ 96-well plates, with each plate serving as a replicate. Each replicate PCR for sorted subsets received roughly 0.2 ug genomic DNA, equal to 28,000 or so T cell genomes. Purified libraries were measured with a Qubit 3.0 fluorometer, size-checked on a Bioanalyzer 2100, and measured again with the KAPA Library Quantification kit. Every immunoSEQ 96-well plate was sequenced on a dedicated single-read 150-cycle Illumina NextSeq 550 flow cell. Processing in the source paper ran as follows. Because only junctional sequences without quality scores were contained in the immunoSEQ output, filtering matching that applied to full-length reads could not be performed. To assign V/J genes and CDR3, sequences were annotated using PyIR, a Python wrapper for IgBLAST v1.9, with IMGT germline references. Reads were removed for weak V/J assignments (E-value above 1e-6), missing CDR3, stop codons, out-of-frame junctions, or ambiguous translated residues. V3J clonotypes were defined as sequences sharing the same inferred V gene, J gene, and CDR3 amino acid sequence. Percentage overlap between repertoires was calculated by dividing the number of shared unique clonotypes by the size of the smaller repertoire. Repertoire richness was assessed with RTK rarefaction, the Chao1 estimator, and Recon v2.1 estimates of unobserved clonotypes. For all TCRbeta clonotypes obtained by the gDNA method from a few donors, generation probabilities were computed with OLGA. TCRdb stores this immuneACCESS table with in-frame sequences only. Part of the clones is absent; in the studies checked, under half of the shortfall reflects unresolved V genes, and no reason is known for the rest. V and J calls and clone size follow that table, whereas D and trimming were derived from the DNA. The sample records some 2 million clones, 85% to 95% of which are singletons. The ten largest make up 0.1% to 0.15% of the sample.

The source is a man aged 18 to 30 in good health. The sequencing sample was made of naive CD4+ T cells sorted from blood. The cell subset or site label, as the study defines it: CD45RA+ positively selected. The rearranged segments are TRBV30 and TRBJ1-3; no confident D gene assignment can be made. The DNA sequence is as follows: TGTGCCTGGAGTCCCGGAAACACCATATATTTT. Translated, this is CAWSPGNTIYF.